This T cell receptor beta chain was sequenced for a study of blood T cells in healthy people across ages. Study results and limitations: A roughly linear age-dependent decrease characterized TCR beta diversity per million T cells. PBMCs that were unsorted prevented a conclusive naive versus antigen-experienced comparison.

The length of the CDR3 is 15 residues. The germline CDR1 and CDR2 sequences are DFQATT and SNEGSKA (reference sequence). To note about this clonotype: Its target is not known.

Collection of 9 to 10 milliliters of peripheral blood was performed for each donor. A sample-barcoded 5' primer and a J-beta primer mix were used in a second PCR of roughly 7 to 12 cycles. TCRdb reanalysed the 5' RACE reads using MiXCR and keeps one entry per CDR3 protein. The table has about 600,000 distinct CDR3 sequences, 45% to 55% seen once. The chain combines TRBV20-1 with TRBJ2-3; 11 bases match TRBD2. The sequenced sample was blood. The origin of this receptor is an older man in good health. The CDR3 region has the DNA TGCAGCGGGACTAGCGGAAGGAATGGTCCAGATACGCAGTATTTT. Protein sequence: CSGTSGRNGPDTQYF.